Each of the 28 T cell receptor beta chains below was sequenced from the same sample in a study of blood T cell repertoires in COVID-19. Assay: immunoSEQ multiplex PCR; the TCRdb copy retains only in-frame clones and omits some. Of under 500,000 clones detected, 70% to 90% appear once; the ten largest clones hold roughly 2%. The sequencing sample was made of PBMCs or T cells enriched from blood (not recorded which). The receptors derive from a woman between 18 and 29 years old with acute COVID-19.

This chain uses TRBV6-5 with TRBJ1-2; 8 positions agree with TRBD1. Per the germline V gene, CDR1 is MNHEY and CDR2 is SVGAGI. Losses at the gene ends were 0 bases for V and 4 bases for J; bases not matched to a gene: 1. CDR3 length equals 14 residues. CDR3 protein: CASSYSTGAYGYTF. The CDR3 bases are TGTGCCAGCAGTTACTCGACAGGGGCCTATGGCTACACCTTC.

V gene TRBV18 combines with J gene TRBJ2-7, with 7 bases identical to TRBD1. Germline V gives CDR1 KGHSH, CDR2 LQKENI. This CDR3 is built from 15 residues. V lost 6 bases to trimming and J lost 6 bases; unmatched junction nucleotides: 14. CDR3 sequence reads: CASSGVTGVLVEQYF. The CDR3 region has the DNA TGTGCCAGCTCCGGGGTCACAGGGGTGCTGGTCGAGCAGTACTTC.

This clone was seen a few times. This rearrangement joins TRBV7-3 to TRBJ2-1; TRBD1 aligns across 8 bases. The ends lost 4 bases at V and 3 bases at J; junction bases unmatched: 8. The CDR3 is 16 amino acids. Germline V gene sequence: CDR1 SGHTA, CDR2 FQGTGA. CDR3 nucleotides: TGTGCCAGCAGCTCTGACGCCGGGACAGGCTACAATGAGCAGTTCTTC. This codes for CASSSDAGTGYNEQFF.

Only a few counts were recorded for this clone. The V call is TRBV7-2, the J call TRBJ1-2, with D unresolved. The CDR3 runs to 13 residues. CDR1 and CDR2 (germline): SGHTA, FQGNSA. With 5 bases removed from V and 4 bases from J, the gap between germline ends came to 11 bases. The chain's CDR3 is CASSATVRYGYTF. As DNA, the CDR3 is TGTGCCAGCAGCGCCACGGTACGCTATGGCTACACCTTC.

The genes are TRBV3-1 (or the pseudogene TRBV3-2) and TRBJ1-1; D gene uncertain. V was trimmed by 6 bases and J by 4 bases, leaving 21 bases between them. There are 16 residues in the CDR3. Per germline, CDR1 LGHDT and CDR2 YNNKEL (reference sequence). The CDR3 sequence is CASRSSQEGNSTEAFF. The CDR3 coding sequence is TGTGCCAGCAGGTCTAGCCAGGAGGGTAATAGCACTGAAGCTTTCTTT.

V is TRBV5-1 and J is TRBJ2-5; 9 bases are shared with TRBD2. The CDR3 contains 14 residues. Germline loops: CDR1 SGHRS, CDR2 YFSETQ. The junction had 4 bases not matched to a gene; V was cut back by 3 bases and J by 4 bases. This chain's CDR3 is CASSSGLALETQYF. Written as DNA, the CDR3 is TGCGCCAGCAGCTCGGGACTAGCTCTAGAGACCCAGTACTTC. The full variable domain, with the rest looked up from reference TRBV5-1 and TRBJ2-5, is KAGVTQTPRYLIKTRGQQVTLSCSPISGHRSVSWYQQTPGQGLQFLFEYFSETQRNKGNFPGRFSGRQFSNSRSEMNVSTLELGDSALYLCASSSGLALETQYFGPGTRLLVL.

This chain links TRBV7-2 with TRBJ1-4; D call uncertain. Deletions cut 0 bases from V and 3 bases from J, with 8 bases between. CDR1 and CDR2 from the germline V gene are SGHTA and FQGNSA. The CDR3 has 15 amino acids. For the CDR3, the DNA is TGTGCCAGCAGCTTAGCAGGAGTGGCTAATGAAAAACTGTTTTTT. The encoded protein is CASSLAGVANEKLFF.

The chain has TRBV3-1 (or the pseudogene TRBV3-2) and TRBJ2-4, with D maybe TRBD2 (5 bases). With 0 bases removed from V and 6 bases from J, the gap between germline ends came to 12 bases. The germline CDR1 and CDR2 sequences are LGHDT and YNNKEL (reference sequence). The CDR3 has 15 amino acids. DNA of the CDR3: TGTGCCAGCAGCCAAGAGGGAGTAGCTGGAAACATTCAGTACTTC. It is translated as CASSQEGVAGNIQYF.

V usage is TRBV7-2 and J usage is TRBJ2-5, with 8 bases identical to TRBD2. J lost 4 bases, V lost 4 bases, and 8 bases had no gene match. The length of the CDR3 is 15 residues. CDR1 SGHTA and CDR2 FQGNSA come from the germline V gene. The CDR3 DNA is TGTGCCAGCAGCTCACAAGCGGGAGTGGGAGAGACCCAGTACTTC. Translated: CASSSQAGVGETQYF.

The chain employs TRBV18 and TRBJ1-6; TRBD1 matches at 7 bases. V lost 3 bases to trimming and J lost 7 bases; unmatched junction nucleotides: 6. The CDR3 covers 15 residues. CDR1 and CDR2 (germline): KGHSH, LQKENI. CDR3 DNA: TGTGCCAGCTCACCGACCGGGACAGAAAATTCACCCCTCCACTTT. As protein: CASSPTGTENSPLHF.

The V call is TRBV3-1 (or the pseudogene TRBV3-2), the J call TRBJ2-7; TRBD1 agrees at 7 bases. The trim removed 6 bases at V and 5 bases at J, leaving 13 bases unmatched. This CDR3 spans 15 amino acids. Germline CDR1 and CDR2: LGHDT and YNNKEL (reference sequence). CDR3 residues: CASRHDRAGVDEQYF. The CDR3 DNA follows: TGTGCCAGCAGGCACGACAGGGCGGGCGTCGACGAGCAGTACTTC.

The CDR3 sequence: CASSREGVDGYTF. The CDR3 DNA is TGTGCCAGTAGCAGGGAGGGGGTCGATGGCTACACCTTC. J is TRBJ1-2 and V is TRBV19; a possible D gene is TRBD1 (6 bases). Per germline, CDR1 LNHDA and CDR2 SQIVND (reference sequence). The CDR3 has 13 amino acids. V gave up 6 bases and J gave up 6 bases, with 14 bases separating them.

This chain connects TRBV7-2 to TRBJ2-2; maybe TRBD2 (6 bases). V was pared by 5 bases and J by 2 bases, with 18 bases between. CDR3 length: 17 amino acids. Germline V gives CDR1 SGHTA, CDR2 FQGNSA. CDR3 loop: CASSPVNLAGNTGELFF. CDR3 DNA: TGTGCCAGCAGCCCGGTGAATTTGGCGGGAAACACCGGGGAGCTGTTTTTT.

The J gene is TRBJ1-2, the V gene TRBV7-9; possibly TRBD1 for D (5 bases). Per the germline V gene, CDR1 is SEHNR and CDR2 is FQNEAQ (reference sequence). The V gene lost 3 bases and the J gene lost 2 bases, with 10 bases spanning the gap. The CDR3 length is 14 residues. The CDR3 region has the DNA TGTGCCAGCAGCTTCCCCGCAGGGAACTATGGCTACACCTTC. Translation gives CASSFPAGNYGYTF. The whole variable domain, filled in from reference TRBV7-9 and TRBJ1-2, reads DTGVSQNPRHKITKRGQNVTFRCDPISEHNRLYWYRQTLGQGPEFLTYFQNEAQLEKSRLLSDRFSAERPKGSFSTLEIQRTEQGDSAMYLCASSFPAGNYGYTFGSGTRLTVV.

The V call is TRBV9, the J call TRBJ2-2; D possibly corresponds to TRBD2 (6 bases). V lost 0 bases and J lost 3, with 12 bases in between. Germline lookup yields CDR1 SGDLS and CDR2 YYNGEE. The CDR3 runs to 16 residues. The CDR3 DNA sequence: TGTGCCAGCAGCGTAGCTCGGAGGGAGTACACCGGGGAGCTGTTTTTT. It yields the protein CASSVARREYTGELFF.

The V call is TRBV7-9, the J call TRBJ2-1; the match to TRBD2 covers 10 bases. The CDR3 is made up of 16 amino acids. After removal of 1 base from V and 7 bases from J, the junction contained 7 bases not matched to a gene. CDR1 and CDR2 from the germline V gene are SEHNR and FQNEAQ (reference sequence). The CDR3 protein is CASSLEAGGPRNEQFF. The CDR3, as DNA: TGTGCCAGCAGCTTAGAAGCGGGGGGGCCCCGGAATGAGCAGTTCTTC.

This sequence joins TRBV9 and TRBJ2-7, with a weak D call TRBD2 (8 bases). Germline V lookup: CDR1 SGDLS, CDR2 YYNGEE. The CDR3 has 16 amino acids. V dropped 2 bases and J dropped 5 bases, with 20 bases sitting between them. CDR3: CASSVRSGGGLDEQYF. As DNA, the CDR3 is TGTGCCAGCAGCGTCCGCTCGGGAGGGGGCTTGGACGAGCAGTACTTC.

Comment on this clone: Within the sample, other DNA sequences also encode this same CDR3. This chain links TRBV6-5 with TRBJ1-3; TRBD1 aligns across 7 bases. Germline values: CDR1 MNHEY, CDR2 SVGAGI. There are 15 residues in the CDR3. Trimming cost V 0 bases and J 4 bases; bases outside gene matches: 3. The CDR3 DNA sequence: TGTGCCAGCAGTTACTCGAGGGGGCTCGGAAACACCATATATTTT. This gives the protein CASSYSRGLGNTIYF.

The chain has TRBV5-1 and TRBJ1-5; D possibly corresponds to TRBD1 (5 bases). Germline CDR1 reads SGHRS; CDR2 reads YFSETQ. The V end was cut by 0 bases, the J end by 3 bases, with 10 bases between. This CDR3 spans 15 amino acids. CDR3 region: CASSLEGAPNQPQHF. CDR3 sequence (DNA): TGCGCCAGCAGCTTGGAAGGGGCCCCCAATCAGCCCCAGCATTTT.

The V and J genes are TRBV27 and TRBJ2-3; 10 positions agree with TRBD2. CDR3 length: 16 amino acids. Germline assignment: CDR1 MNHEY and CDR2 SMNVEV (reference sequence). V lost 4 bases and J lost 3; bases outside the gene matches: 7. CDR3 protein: CASSWVSGRFTDTQYF. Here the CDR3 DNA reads TGTGCCAGCAGTTGGGTTAGCGGGAGGTTTACAGATACGCAGTATTTT.

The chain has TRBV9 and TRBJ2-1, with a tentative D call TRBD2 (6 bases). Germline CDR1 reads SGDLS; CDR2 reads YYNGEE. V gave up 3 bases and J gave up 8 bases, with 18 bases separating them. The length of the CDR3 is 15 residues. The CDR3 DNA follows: TGTGCCAGCAGCGCTCCGGGACTGCCCCTCCATGAGCAGTTCTTC. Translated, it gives CASSAPGLPLHEQFF. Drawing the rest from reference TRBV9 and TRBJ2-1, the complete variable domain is DSGVTQTPKHLITATGQRVTLRCSPRSGDLSVYWYQQSLDQGLQFLIQYYNGEERAKGNILERFSAQQFPDLHSELNLSSLELGDSALYFCASSAPGLPLHEQFFGPGTRLTVL.

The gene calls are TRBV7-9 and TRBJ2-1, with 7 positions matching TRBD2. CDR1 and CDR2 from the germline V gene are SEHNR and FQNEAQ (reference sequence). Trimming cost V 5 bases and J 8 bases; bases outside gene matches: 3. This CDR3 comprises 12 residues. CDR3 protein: CASSGLEDEQFF. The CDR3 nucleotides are TGTGCCAGCAGCGGACTAGAGGATGAGCAGTTCTTC.

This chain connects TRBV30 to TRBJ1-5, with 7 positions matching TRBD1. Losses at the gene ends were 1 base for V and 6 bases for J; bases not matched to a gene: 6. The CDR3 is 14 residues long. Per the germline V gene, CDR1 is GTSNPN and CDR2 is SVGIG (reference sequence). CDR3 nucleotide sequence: TGTGCCTGGAGTGCACCCGGGACAGCTCAGCCCCAGCATTTT. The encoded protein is CAWSAPGTAQPQHF.

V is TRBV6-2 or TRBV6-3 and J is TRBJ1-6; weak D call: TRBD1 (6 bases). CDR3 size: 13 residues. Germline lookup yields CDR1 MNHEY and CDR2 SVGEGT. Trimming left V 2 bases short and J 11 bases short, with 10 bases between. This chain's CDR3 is CASSYDRNPPLHF. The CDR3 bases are TGTGCCAGCAGTTACGACAGGAATCCACCCCTCCACTTT.

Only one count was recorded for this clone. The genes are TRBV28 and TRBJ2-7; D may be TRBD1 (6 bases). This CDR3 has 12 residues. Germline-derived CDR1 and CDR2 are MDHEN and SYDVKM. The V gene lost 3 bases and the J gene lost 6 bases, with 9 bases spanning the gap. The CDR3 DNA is TGTGCCAGCAGTTTGAGAGGGGGCGAGCAGTACTTC. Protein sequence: CASSLRGGEQYF.

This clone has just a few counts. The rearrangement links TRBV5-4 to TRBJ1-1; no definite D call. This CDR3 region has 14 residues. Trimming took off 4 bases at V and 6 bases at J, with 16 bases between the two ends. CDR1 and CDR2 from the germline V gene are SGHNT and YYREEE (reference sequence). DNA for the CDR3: TGTGCCAGCAGCCCCCCTTCGGGGAGCGCTGAAGCTTTCTTT. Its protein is CASSPPSGSAEAFF.

The CDR3 spells CASSPAGERSEQFF. The CDR3 nucleotides read TGTGCCAGCAGCCCTGCCGGGGAGAGAAGTGAGCAGTTCTTC. The chain joins TRBV7-2 to TRBJ2-1; possibly TRBD2 for D (5 bases). Looked up from germline, CDR1 is SGHTA and CDR2 is FQGNSA. This CDR3 region has 14 residues. V dropped 5 bases and J dropped 9 bases, with 17 bases sitting between them.

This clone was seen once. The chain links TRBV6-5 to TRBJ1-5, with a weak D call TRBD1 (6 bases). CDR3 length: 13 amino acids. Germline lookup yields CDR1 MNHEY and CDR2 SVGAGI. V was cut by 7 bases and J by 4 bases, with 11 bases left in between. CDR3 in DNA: TGTGCCAGCAACAAAGGACAGAATCAGCCCCAGCATTTT. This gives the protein CASNKGQNQPQHF.